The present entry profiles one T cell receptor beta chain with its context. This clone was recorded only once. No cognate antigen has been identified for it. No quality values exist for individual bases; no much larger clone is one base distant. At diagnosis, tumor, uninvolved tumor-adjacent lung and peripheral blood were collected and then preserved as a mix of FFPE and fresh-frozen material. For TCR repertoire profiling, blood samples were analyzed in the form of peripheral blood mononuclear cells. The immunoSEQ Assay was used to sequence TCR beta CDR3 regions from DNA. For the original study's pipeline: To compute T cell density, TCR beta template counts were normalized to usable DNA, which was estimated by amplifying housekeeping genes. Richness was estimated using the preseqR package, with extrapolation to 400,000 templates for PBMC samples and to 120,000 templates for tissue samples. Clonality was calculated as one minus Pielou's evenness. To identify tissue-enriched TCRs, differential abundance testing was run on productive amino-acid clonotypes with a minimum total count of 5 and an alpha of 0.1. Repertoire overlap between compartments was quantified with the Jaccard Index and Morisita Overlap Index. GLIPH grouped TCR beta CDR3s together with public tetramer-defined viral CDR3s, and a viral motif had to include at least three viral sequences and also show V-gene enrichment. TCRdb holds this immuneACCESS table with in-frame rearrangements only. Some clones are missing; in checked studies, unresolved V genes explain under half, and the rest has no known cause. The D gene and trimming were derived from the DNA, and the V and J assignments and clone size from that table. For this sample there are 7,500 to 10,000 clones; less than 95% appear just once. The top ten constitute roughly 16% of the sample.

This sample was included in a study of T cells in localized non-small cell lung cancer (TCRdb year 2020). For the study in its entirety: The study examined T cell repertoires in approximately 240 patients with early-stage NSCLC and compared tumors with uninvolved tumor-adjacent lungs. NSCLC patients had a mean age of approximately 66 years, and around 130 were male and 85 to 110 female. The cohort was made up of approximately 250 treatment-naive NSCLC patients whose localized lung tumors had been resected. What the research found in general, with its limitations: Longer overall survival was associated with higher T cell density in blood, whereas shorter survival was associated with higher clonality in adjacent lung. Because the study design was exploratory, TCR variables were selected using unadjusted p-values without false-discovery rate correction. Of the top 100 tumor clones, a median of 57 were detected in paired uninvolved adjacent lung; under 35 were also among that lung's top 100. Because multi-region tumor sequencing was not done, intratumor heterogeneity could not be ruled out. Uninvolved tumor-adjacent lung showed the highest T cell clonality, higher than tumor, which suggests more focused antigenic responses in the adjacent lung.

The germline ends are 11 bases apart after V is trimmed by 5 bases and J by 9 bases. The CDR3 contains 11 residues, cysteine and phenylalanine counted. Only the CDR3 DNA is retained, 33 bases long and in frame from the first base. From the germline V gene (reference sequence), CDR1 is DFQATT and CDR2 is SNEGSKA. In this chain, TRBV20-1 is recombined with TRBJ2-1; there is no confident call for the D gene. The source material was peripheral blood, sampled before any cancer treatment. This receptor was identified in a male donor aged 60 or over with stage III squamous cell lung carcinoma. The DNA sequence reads TGCAGTGCTCCCAGAGCGAGTGAGCAGTTCTTC. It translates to CSAPRASEQFF.